This TCR beta chain was sequenced in a study of T cell repertoires in cytomegalovirus infection (dated by TCRdb to the late 2010s). As for the study more broadly: Peptide stimulations targeted recently identified HLA-C-restricted CMV epitopes, whose presentation resists viral immunomodulation, together with well-studied HLA-B-restricted epitopes. Because public TCR beta signatures pointed to carriage of CMV infection together with the matching HLA type, the HLA type of each donor mattered for the analysis.

Trimming costs V 6 bases and J 2 bases, and their ends lie 14 bases apart. Counted from cysteine to phenylalanine, this CDR3 has 15 amino acids. The retained sequence is limited to the CDR3, 45 bases, with the frame set at the first base. Sequencing took place on an Illumina HiSeq 1500. In TCRdb, the public reads were trimmed at Q25 with fastp and aligned with MiXCR, with productive beta chains retained. Merged by CDR3 protein, the rows form single entries marked with the most common genes and DNA. The sample has fewer than 850,000 distinct CDR3 sequences on record, 29% of them singletons. Over 10% of the sample belongs to the ten largest clones. This clonotype was seen a handful of times. Which antigen it targets is not known. No qualities accompany the bases; no much larger clone lies one base away. Overall study results and their limits: Carriers of CMV infection plus the relevant HLA type were discriminated by the cumulative frequency of public TCR beta family members in the study cohort and in an independent roughly 320-donor cohort. In the ex vivo response, HLA-C-restricted CMV-specific TCR beta clonotypes were dominant, and in two of eight donors the single most frequent clonotype came from this HLA-C-restricted group.

This sample's treatment or condition label indicates: in vitro stimulation with specific CMV peptide epitopes to enrich CMV-specific T cells. The chain is assembled from TRBV12-3 or TRBV12-4 and TRBJ1-5; no D gene can be assigned with confidence. The TCR comes from a human donor in good health (CMV status not recorded). Some clones in this sample may be carry-over from other donors' samples. Source: cultured CD8+ T cells from PBMCs, taken from culture after CMV antigen stimulation. The DNA reads TGTGCCAGCAGCCCTCAAAGTGGCGGCAATCAGCCCCAGCATTTT. Its coded protein is CASSPQSGGNQPQHF.